One sample yielded the 8 T cell receptor beta chains listed below, sequenced in a study of blood T cell repertoires in COVID-19. The table came from immunoSEQ multiplex PCR; TCRdb's copy has only in-frame clones and leaves some out. Of about 190,000 clones listed, less than 90% are singletons. Material for sequencing was peripheral blood. The receptors come from a woman aged 40-49 years with acute or convalescent COVID-19.

The chain recombines TRBV5-5 with TRBJ1-1; a weak D match, TRBD1 (5 bases). Trimming shortened V by 4 bases and J by 6 bases, and 19 bases separated the two germline ends. The CDR3 is made up of 15 amino acids. CDR1 is SGHKS and CDR2 is YYEKEE in the germline V gene (reference sequence). The CDR3 DNA reads TGTGCCAGCAGCCCCGTAGGCCAGGGCGTCGCTGAAGCTTTCTTT. Translating it yields CASSPVGQGVAEAFF.

The V gene is TRBV10-3, the J gene TRBJ1-1, with TRBD1 identical over 7 bases. Germline V lookup: CDR1 ENHRY, CDR2 SYGVKD. The CDR3 is 13 residues long. The V and J ends lost 8 bases and 1 base, in that order; junction bases with no gene match: 4. DNA of the CDR3: TGTGCCATCGGACAGGCCGAGAACACTGAAGCTTTCTTT. Protein product: CAIGQAENTEAFF.

The V call is TRBV5-1, the J call TRBJ2-2, with D possibly TRBD1 on 7 matching bases. Germline V CDR1 and CDR2: SGHRS, YFSETQ. V was clipped by 3 bases and J by 0 bases, with 15 bases between them. The CDR3 sequence is 17 residues long. The CDR3 reads CASSYLGGTANTGELFF. CDR3 coding DNA: TGCGCCAGCAGCTACCTCGGAGGGACAGCGAACACCGGGGAGCTGTTTTTT. Based on the CDR3 plus reference TRBV5-1 and TRBJ2-2, the full variable domain is KAGVTQTPRYLIKTRGQQVTLSCSPISGHRSVSWYQQTPGQGLQFLFEYFSETQRNKGNFPGRFSGRQFSNSRSEMNVSTLELGDSALYLCASSYLGGTANTGELFFGEGSRLTVL.

The chain combines TRBV9 with TRBJ1-4; D might be TRBD1 (6 bases). This CDR3 has 16 residues. Germline V gene sequence: CDR1 SGDLS, CDR2 YYNGEE. V shed 3 bases and J shed 3 bases, with 15 bases lying between them. The CDR3 DNA is TGTGCCAGCAGCGGATACCCGACAGGACCTAATGAAAAACTGTTTTTT. Protein: CASSGYPTGPNEKLFF.

The V call is TRBV4-2, the J call TRBJ2-3; TRBD1 is a possible D gene (6 bases). V lost 4 bases, J lost 3 bases, and 23 bases lay in between. This CDR3 has 18 amino acids. The V gene's germline CDR1 is LGHNA and CDR2 YNFKEQ. For the CDR3, the DNA is TGTGCCAGCAGCCCCCGGCTAGGGGGTCAGGGGTTGACAGATACGCAGTATTTT. Translating it yields CASSPRLGGQGLTDTQYF.

This chain links TRBV10-1 with TRBJ2-7, with 7 bases fitting TRBD2. The CDR3 is 18 amino acids. The V and J ends lost 4 bases and 0 bases, in that order; junction bases with no gene match: 15. Looked up from germline, CDR1 is WNHNN and CDR2 is SYGVQD (reference sequence). The CDR3 reads CASSVKGETSSSSYEQYF. As DNA, the CDR3 is TGCGCCAGCAGTGTAAAAGGGGAGACTAGCTCAAGCTCCTACGAGCAGTACTTC.

This sequence joins TRBV5-4 and TRBJ1-2; D possibly corresponds to TRBD1 (6 bases). The germline V gene has CDR1 SGHNT and CDR2 YYREEE (reference sequence). The CDR3 length is 16 residues. The V end was cut by 0 bases, the J end by 1 base, with 13 bases between. The CDR3 is CASSLAAGVLNYGYTF. CDR3 nucleotides: TGTGCCAGCAGCTTGGCGGCAGGGGTCCTTAACTATGGCTACACCTTC. Variable domain in full (rest from reference TRBV5-4 and TRBJ1-2): ETGVTQSPTHLIKTRGQQVTLRCSSQSGHNTVSWYQQALGQGPQFIFQYYREEENGRGNFPPRFSGLQFPNYSSELNVNALELDDSALYLCASSLAAGVLNYGYTFGSGTRLTVV.

There are a few counts of this clone. The chain joins TRBV28 to TRBJ1-6; D is perhaps TRBD1 (6 bases). Germline loops: CDR1 MDHEN, CDR2 SYDVKM. V lost 7 bases and J 0 bases, leaving 13 bases between the germline ends. The CDR3 is 16 residues long. CDR3 loop: CASNWGGSSYNSPLHF. The CDR3 nucleotides read TGTGCCAGCAACTGGGGGGGCAGCTCCTATAATTCACCCCTCCACTTT.